The rows below give T cell receptor beta chains drawn from one sample of a study of T cells in Graves' hyperthyroidism and ophthalmopathy. TCRdb ran MiXCR on the multiplex PCR reads and lists one entry per CDR3 protein. The table has 500,000 to 600,000 distinct CDR3 sequences, less than 20% seen once. The sample consisted of blood. The origin of the receptors is a man aged 40-55 years with Graves' ophthalmopathy. CDR3s include the opening cysteine and the closing phenylalanine or tryptophan. A D gene is named only where the DNA matches it firmly. The listing skips clone size in some rows; elsewhere it reads once, few, many or a size class.

TRBV9,.,.,12,TRBJ2-7,TGTGCCAGCGGGGGACTCTCCTACGAGCAGTACTTC,CASGGLSYEQYF
TRBV27,.,.,14,TRBJ1-5,TGTGCCAGCAGTCCACGGGACGGGGGGGAGCCCCAGCATTTT,CASSPRDGGEPQHF
TRBV20-1,TRBD2,many,15,TRBJ2-7,TGCAGTGCTAGTAAACTAGCGGGAGTCTCCTACGAGCAGTACTTC,CSASKLAGVSYEQYF
TRBV20-1,TRBD1,.,15,TRBJ1-2,TGCAGTGCGGATATAACAGGGGCTAGGGGGGATGGCTACACCTTC,CSADITGARGDGYTF
TRBV2,.,.,13,TRBJ1-2,TGTGCCAGCAGTGTCCGGGAGGACTATGGCTACACCTTC,CASSVREDYGYTF
TRBV20-1,TRBD2,few,14,TRBJ2-7,TGCAGTGCTAGCCCGGGACTAGCCCTCTACGAGCAGTACTTC,CSASPGLALYEQYF
TRBV6-1,TRBD1,.,17,TRBJ2-4,TGTGCCAGCAGTGAGGGGCGACAGGGGTTAGCCAAAAACATTCAGTACTTC,CASSEGRQGLAKNIQYF
TRBV7-8,TRBD2,many,19,TRBJ2-5,TGTGCCAGCAGCTTAGGGACTAGCGGGGGTCCGTATGGCCAAGAGACCCAGTACTTC,CASSLGTSGGPYGQETQYF
TRBV4-1,.,.,17,TRBJ1-1,TGCGCCAGCAGCCAAGATCAGGTGGGTGGCGTCAACACTGAAGCTTTCTTT,CASSQDQVGGVNTEAFF
TRBV6-2/TRBV6-3,.,.,12,TRBJ2-5,TGTGCCAGCAGTGGGGGGTCAGGGGAACCGTACTTC,CASSGGSGEPYF
TRBV3-1,.,many,14,TRBJ1-6,TGTGCCAGCGGTGAAGTAGTGGGTAATTCACCCCTCCACTTT,CASGEVVGNSPLHF
TRBV11-2,.,few,14,TRBJ2-7,TGTGCCAGCGCGGCATTACAGGTCTCCTACGAGCAGTACTTC,CASAALQVSYEQYF
TRBV7-3,.,many,12,TRBJ2-1,TGTGCCAGCAGCTTAGGAGGGGATGAGCAGTTCTTC,CASSLGGDEQFF
TRBV20-1,.,.,15,TRBJ2-1,TGCAGTGTTAGGATAGGAGGGAGCCCCTACAATGAGCAGTTCTTC,CSVRIGGSPYNEQFF
TRBV12-3/TRBV12-4,.,many,15,TRBJ2-3,TGTGCCAGCAGTTTGGCGGCGGCTAGCACAGATACGCAGTATTTT,CASSLAAASTDTQYF
TRBV5-1,.,many,15,TRBJ2-1,TGCGCCAGCAGCCCCTTCGGCTCGGGAGTTGATGAGCAGTTCTTC,CASSPFGSGVDEQFF
TRBV12-3/TRBV12-4,TRBD1,.,13,TRBJ1-3,TGTGCCAGCAGGGACAGGGGAATAGGCACCATATATTTT,CASRDRGIGTIYF
TRBV27,TRBD1,.,14,TRBJ1-5,TGTGCCAGCAGTTTACATCCGGGACAGAGGTCCCAGCATTTT,CASSLHPGQRSQHF
TRBV7-8,TRBD1,few,16,TRBJ2-3,TGTGCCAGCAGCTCATTAGCCAGGGGGCTACCTGATACGCAGTATTTT,CASSSLARGLPDTQYF
TRBV6-2/TRBV6-3,TRBD2,.,18,TRBJ2-1,TGTGCCAGCAGTTACTCTACAACCGGGACTAGCGGGAGGCTTGAGCAGTTCTTC,CASSYSTTGTSGRLEQFF
TRBV12-3/TRBV12-4,TRBD1,few,15,TRBJ1-4,TGTGCCAGCAGCCGGACCGGGACAGTTAATGAAAAACTATTTTTT,CASSRTGTVNEKLFF
TRBV4-1,.,.,16,TRBJ2-2,TGCGCCAGCAGCCAAGATACGGGGCGCGGCATCGGGGAGCTGTTTTTT,CASSQDTGRGIGELFF
TRBV7-2,TRBD1,few,16,TRBJ1-2,TGTGCCAGCAGCCCGAATCCGACAGGGGCGAGCTATGGCTACACCTTC,CASSPNPTGASYGYTF
TRBV19,.,once,14,TRBJ1-5,TGTGCCAGTAGGGACAGCACCCTCAATCAGCCCCAGCATTTT,CASRDSTLNQPQHF
TRBV6-2/TRBV6-3,.,.,15,TRBJ2-3,TGTGCCAGCAGACCGCGAGGGGAAAGCACAGATACGCAGTATTTT,CASRPRGESTDTQYF